These T cell receptor beta chains were read from a single sample in a study of blood T cell repertoires in COVID-19. Clones were read by immunoSEQ multiplex PCR, and TCRdb kept only the in-frame ones, dropping some. The table includes under 300,000 clones, more than 70% detected once. Sequencing was performed on peripheral blood. The receptors shown here come from an older man with acute or convalescent COVID-19. Both conserved end residues are part of each CDR3. The D gene is left open where the match is weak. Only part of the rows carry a size: once, few, many, or a class if the clone is expanded.

TRBJ2-5 | TRBV3-1/TRBV3-2 | - | TRBD1 | TGTGCCAGCAGCCAAGTCGGACAGGTTGAACAAGAGACCCAGTACTTC | CASSQVGQVEQETQYF
TRBJ2-3 | TRBV6-5 | once | TRBD2 | TGTGCCAGCGGGACAGAGACTAGCGGGACAGATACGCAGTATTTT | CASGTETSGTDTQYF
TRBJ2-6 | TRBV4-1 | - | TRBD2 | TGCGCCAGCAGCCCCAAAAGGGAACAGCGGGGGGACTCTGGGGCCAACGTCCTGACTTTC | CASSPKREQRGDSGANVLTF
TRBJ1-1 | TRBV6-1 | - | - | TGTGCCAGCAGTGAGGGGGCGTGGGTGACTGAAGCTTTCTTT | CASSEGAWVTEAFF
TRBJ2-3 | TRBV28 | - | - | TGTGCCAGCAGTTTCGGGGGAAGCACAGATACGCAGTATTTT | CASSFGGSTDTQYF
TRBJ2-4 | TRBV11-2 | - | - | TGTGCCAGCAGCCCCCCGGGGGGCGCCAAAAACATTCAGTACTTC | CASSPPGGAKNIQYF
TRBJ2-5 | TRBV5-5 | - | TRBD2 | TGTGCCAGCAGCTTGAGCCTAGCGGGAGGTCAAGAGACCCAGTACTTC | CASSLSLAGGQETQYF
TRBJ2-3 | TRBV19 | - | - | TGTGCCAGTAGTGAAACAGGTACGACCACAGATACGCAGTATTTT | CASSETGTTTDTQYF
TRBJ1-1 | TRBV10-3 | - | TRBD1 | TGTGCCATCAGTGACAGGGGGCTTGACACTGAAGCTTTCTTT | CAISDRGLDTEAFF
TRBJ2-5 | TRBV7-2 | once | - | TGTGCCAGCAGCTCATCGGGGGACTCGCGGGAGACCCAGTACTTC | CASSSSGDSRETQYF
TRBJ2-3 | TRBV15 | - | - | TGTGCCACGAGGCCCACTGGAGGGAATACGCAGTATTTT | CATRPTGGNTQYF
TRBJ1-2 | TRBV28 | - | TRBD1 | TGTGCCAGCAGTCGATTATACGGACAGGGAGCAAACTATGGCTACACCTTC | CASSRLYGQGANYGYTF
TRBJ1-1 | TRBV5-1 | many | - | TGCGCCAGCAGCGCAGGGTTAGGGGGTACCTTTGAAGCTTTCTTT | CASSAGLGGTFEAFF
TRBJ2-1 | TRBV19 | - | - | TGTGCCAGTAGGAGAGAACTCACAGGGCCCTACAATGAGCAGTTCTTC | CASRRELTGPYNEQFF
TRBJ1-4 | TRBV28 | - | TRBD1 | TGTGCCAGCAGTTCATCCGGGACAGCTAATGAAAAACTGTTTTTT | CASSSSGTANEKLFF
TRBJ1-5 | TRBV2 | few | - | TGTGCCAGCAAAGGGGGTCGAGGTTTCGGGGGCAATCAGCCCCAGCATTTT | CASKGGRGFGGNQPQHF
TRBJ2-7 | TRBV30 | - | - | TGTGCCTGGAGTGTAACCGGCGGGACTTCCGTTCGGCAGTACTTC | CAWSVTGGTSVRQYF
TRBJ1-4 | TRBV19 | - | - | TGTGCCAGTAGTCCCCACAGGGACCGAGCTGAAAAACTGTTTTTT | CASSPHRDRAEKLFF
TRBJ1-1 | TRBV3-1/TRBV3-2 | - | - | TGTGCCAGCAGCCAAGATGCGCGTGCTGAAGCTTTCTTT | CASSQDARAEAFF
TRBJ1-1 | TRBV27 | - | TRBD1 | TGTGCCAGCAGCCGACAGGGATCCACTGAAGCTTTCTTT | CASSRQGSTEAFF
TRBJ2-5 | TRBV7-8 | - | TRBD1 | TGTGCCAGCAGCTTAAGGGACAGGGGGAAAGAGACCCAGTACTTC | CASSLRDRGKETQYF
TRBJ2-2 | TRBV5-4 | once | - | TGTGCCAGCAGCTCCGGGAGCCCGTCCGGGGAGCTGTTTTTT | CASSSGSPSGELFF
TRBJ2-4 | TRBV6-2/TRBV6-3 | few | TRBD2 | TGTGCCAGCAGTTACTCTGCGGGAGAGCCACTAGCCAAAAACATTCAGTACTTC | CASSYSAGEPLAKNIQYF
TRBJ2-3 | TRBV4-1 | once | - | TGCGCCAGCAGCCAAGGGACAGTCTCTGATACGCAGTATTTT | CASSQGTVSDTQYF
TRBJ2-1 | TRBV27 | - | - | TGTGCCAGCCGGCGGGGCGTATCCTACAATGAGCAGTTCTTC | CASRRGVSYNEQFF
TRBJ1-2 | TRBV5-4 | - | TRBD1 | TGTGCCAGCAGCTTGTTTTTGGGACAGGGAAGCTATGGCTACACCTTC | CASSLFLGQGSYGYTF
TRBJ2-1 | TRBV27 | once | - | TGTGCCAGCAGTTCTACAGGATCCTACAATGAGCAGTTCTTC | CASSSTGSYNEQFF
TRBJ2-3 | TRBV24-1 | - | TRBD2 | TGTGCCACCAGTCGCGGGGGGGGCACAGATACGCAGTATTTT | CATSRGGGTDTQYF
TRBJ2-7 | TRBV2 | - | - | TGTGCCAGCAGTGACTCTCTGACAGCGCGCTACGAGCAGTACTTC | CASSDSLTARYEQYF
TRBJ1-1 | TRBV27 | - | - | TGTGCCAGCAGTCCGCTGCGTGCCTACCAGAACACTGAAGCTTTCTTT | CASSPLRAYQNTEAFF
TRBJ1-2 | TRBV28 | - | TRBD1 | TGTGCCAGCAGATCCGACAGGGTTGGCTACACCTTC | CASRSDRVGYTF
TRBJ1-1 | TRBV7-9 | - | - | TGTGCCAGCAGCTTAACACCGAACACTGAAGCTTTCTTT | CASSLTPNTEAFF
TRBJ2-5 | TRBV2 | once | - | TGTGCCAGCAGCCTATCTACCAACCAAGAGACCCAGTACTTC | CASSLSTNQETQYF